Listed here are 24 T cell receptor beta chains from one sample, sequenced in a study of cytomegalovirus exposure and HLA in healthy donors. PCR primers comprised 60 Vbeta and 13 Jbeta primers. TCRdb's table, derived via immunoSEQ multiplex PCR, lists solely in-frame clones and lacks some. The sample records roughly 180,000 clones, approximately 79% being singletons. The sample consisted of PBMCs. The receptors shown here come from a man aged 45 to 65 in good health and CMV-seropositive.

The V gene is TRBV5-4, the J gene TRBJ1-1; no reliable D call. V was clipped by 0 bases and J by 0 bases, with 6 bases between them. From germline, CDR1 is SGHNT and CDR2 YYREEE (reference sequence). CDR3 length: 14 amino acids. The CDR3 region is CASSLDRLNTEAFF. CDR3 bases: TGTGCCAGCAGCTTGGACAGATTGAACACTGAAGCTTTCTTT.

This clone was detected only a few times. The chain combines TRBV5-6 with TRBJ2-7, with no clear D. From germline, CDR1 is SGHDT and CDR2 YYEEEE. Trimming shortened V by 3 bases and J by 3 bases, and 10 bases separated the two germline ends. This CDR3 spans 13 amino acids. CDR3 nucleotides: TGTGCCAGCAGCTACGACAATCGCTACGAGCAGTACTTC. Its protein is CASSYDNRYEQYF. Drawing the rest from reference TRBV5-6 and TRBJ2-7, the complete variable domain is DAGVTQSPTHLIKTRGQQVTLRCSPKSGHDTVSWYQQALGQGPQFIFQYYEEEERQRGNFPDRFSGHQFPNYSSELNVNALLLGDSALYLCASSYDNRYEQYFGPGTRLTVT.

This chain uses TRBV4-3 with TRBJ2-1; D remains ambiguous. V was pared by 0 bases and J by 3 bases, with 9 bases between. In germline, CDR1 is LGHNA, CDR2 YSLEER. The CDR3 is 15 residues long. CDR3 protein: CASSQEVADYNEQFF. The CDR3 DNA follows: TGCGCCAGCAGCCAAGAAGTGGCGGACTACAATGAGCAGTTCTTC.

The rearrangement links TRBV2 to TRBJ2-5; 12 nucleotides match TRBD2. CDR3 length equals 18 residues. V shed 3 bases and J 11 bases; nucleotides not matched to a gene: 19. CDR1 and CDR2 from the germline V gene are SNHLY and FYNNEI. DNA for the CDR3: TGTGCCAGCAGTGACACCGGGACTAGCGGGTGGTCGATCGTCCAACAGTACTTC. The encoded protein is CASSDTGTSGWSIVQQYF. Using reference TRBV2 and TRBJ2-5 for the parts outside the CDR3, the full variable domain is EPEVTQTPSHQVTQMGQEVILRCVPISNHLYFYWYRQILGQKVEFLVSFYNNEISEKSEIFDDQFSVERPDGSNFTLKIRSTKLEDSAMYFCASSDTGTSGWSIVQQYFGPGTRLLVL.

This clone was observed a handful of times. The rearrangement links TRBV18 to TRBJ2-1, with 8 bases that match TRBD2. Looked up from germline, CDR1 is KGHSH and CDR2 is LQKENI. The CDR3 has 15 residues. J gave up 6 bases and V 3 bases, and 7 bases lay outside the gene matches. The CDR3 sequence: CASSPPARGGNEQFF. CDR3 sequence (DNA): TGTGCCAGCTCACCCCCTGCTCGGGGGGGCAATGAGCAGTTCTTC.

The gene calls are TRBV29-1 and TRBJ1-2; tentatively, D is TRBD1 (5 bases). CDR3 size: 13 residues. V lost 0 bases and J lost 5, with 10 bases in between. CDR1 is SQVTM, CDR2 ANQGSEA, per germline. As DNA, the CDR3 is TGCAGCGTTGAAGAATGGGGCAGATATGGCTACACCTTC. This sequence encodes CSVEEWGRYGYTF.

This sequence joins TRBV30 and TRBJ2-7, with D maybe TRBD1 (5 bases). The germline V gene has CDR1 GTSNPN and CDR2 SVGIG (reference sequence). V was cut by 0 bases and J by 2 bases, with 8 bases left in between. The CDR3 sequence is 13 residues long. This CDR3 reads CAWSVPGPYEQYF. The CDR3, as DNA: TGTGCCTGGAGTGTACCAGGGCCCTACGAGCAGTACTTC.

The rearrangement uses TRBV13 and TRBJ1-4; 8 nucleotides match TRBD1. Trimming cost V 6 bases and J 4 bases; bases outside gene matches: 13. The CDR3 spans 17 residues. Looked up from germline, CDR1 is PRHDT and CDR2 is FYEKMQ (reference sequence). CDR3 in amino acids: CASSSTGAPQDNEKLFF. CDR3 nucleotides: TGTGCCAGCAGTTCGACAGGGGCCCCTCAGGATAATGAAAAACTGTTTTTT.

The V and J genes are TRBV6-6 and TRBJ2-5, with D possibly matching TRBD2 (6 bases). Germline assignment: CDR1 MNHNY and CDR2 SVGAGI (reference sequence). The CDR3 spans 15 residues. Trimming stripped 0 bases from V and 2 bases from J, with 10 bases between. The CDR3 reads CASSYSNAGQETQYF. For the CDR3, the DNA is TGTGCCAGCAGTTACTCGAATGCGGGGCAAGAGACCCAGTACTTC.

V and J are TRBV6-1 and TRBJ2-3, with D possibly matching TRBD2 (6 bases). With 11 bases removed from V and 2 bases from J, the gap between germline ends came to 20 bases. The CDR3 has 15 residues. Germline V gene sequence: CDR1 MNHNS, CDR2 SASEGT. CDR3 coding DNA: TGTGCCCATGACCTTAGCGGCGCTCTCACAGATACGCAGTATTTT. It translates to CAHDLSGALTDTQYF.

The chain couples TRBV7-2 to TRBJ2-7; D might be TRBD1 (5 bases). The CDR3 runs 14 residues. Trimming took off 1 base at V and 2 bases at J, with 9 bases between the two ends. Germline loops: CDR1 SGHTA, CDR2 FQGNSA. This chain's CDR3 is CASSLGQITYEQYF. CDR3 nucleotide sequence: TGTGCCAGCAGCTTAGGACAGATTACCTACGAGCAGTACTTC.

The chain employs TRBV2 and TRBJ2-2; TRBD1 aligns across 7 bases. The CDR3 has 16 amino acids. Per the germline V gene, CDR1 is SNHLY and CDR2 is FYNNEI. The junction had 15 bases not matched to a gene; V was cut back by 7 bases and J by 7 bases. The CDR3 region is CASIGDRDRVGGELFF. The CDR3 DNA sequence: TGTGCCAGCATCGGTGACCGAGACAGGGTCGGCGGGGAGCTGTTTTTT.

The V call is TRBV2, the J call TRBJ1-3; tentative D call: TRBD1 (6 bases). The CDR3 loop spans 13 amino acids. The ends were cut back, 6 bases at V and 3 bases at J, with 9 bases in the middle. From germline, CDR1 is SNHLY and CDR2 FYNNEI. The CDR3 protein is CASRGQSGNTIYF. CDR3 bases: TGTGCCAGCAGAGGACAGAGTGGAAACACCATATATTTT.

The V gene is TRBV19, the J gene TRBJ1-5; 10 bases agree with TRBD1. Per germline, CDR1 LNHDA and CDR2 SQIVND (reference sequence). This CDR3 has 17 residues. After removal of 4 bases from V and 2 bases from J, the junction contained 8 bases not matched to a gene. The DNA for the CDR3 is TGTGCCAGTAGTAGGGTGACAGGGGGCCGAGGCAATCAGCCCCAGCATTTT. This sequence encodes CASSRVTGGRGNQPQHF.

The chain is built from TRBV27 and TRBJ1-5, with D tentatively TRBD1 (6 bases). In germline, CDR1 is MNHEY, CDR2 SMNVEV (reference sequence). The V end was cut by 5 bases, the J end by 0 bases, with 8 bases between. The CDR3 loop spans 14 amino acids. CDR3 coding DNA: TGTGCCAGCAGTCGAGGGGGTAGCAATCAGCCCCAGCATTTT. Protein product: CASSRGGSNQPQHF.

V gene TRBV5-1 combines with J gene TRBJ1-4; perhaps TRBD1 as D (5 bases). Germline V CDR1 and CDR2: SGHRS, YFSETQ. The germline V and J ends were trimmed by 0 bases and 8 bases, with 14 bases remaining between them. This CDR3 spans 15 amino acids. This CDR3 reads CASSLEAGKWEKLFF. DNA for the CDR3: TGCGCCAGCAGCTTGGAGGCAGGGAAATGGGAAAAACTGTTTTTT.

The gene calls are TRBV28 and TRBJ1-5; no clear D. From germline, CDR1 is MDHEN and CDR2 SYDVKM. The CDR3 length is 14 residues. V was shortened by 3 bases and J by 3 bases, with 9 bases between the two germline ends. The DNA of the CDR3 is TGTGCCAGCAGTTTTCATGGGCTCAATCAGCCCCAGCATTTT. Residues: CASSFHGLNQPQHF.

The chain uses TRBV4-2 and TRBJ1-3, with D unresolved. The germline CDR1 and CDR2 sequences are LGHNA and YNFKEQ. V gave up 0 bases and J gave up 0 bases, with 6 bases separating them. This CDR3 comprises 15 residues. The CDR3 DNA is TGTGCCAGCAGCCAAGATAGAAACTCTGGAAACACCATATATTTT. It specifies CASSQDRNSGNTIYF.

CDR3: CASSRGTGQGQPQHF. The CDR3 nucleotides read TGTGCCAGTAGTAGGGGGACAGGGCAGGGTCAGCCCCAGCATTTT. The chain is built from TRBV19 and TRBJ1-5, with 9 bases aligning to TRBD1. Trimming at V came to 4 bases and at J to 6 bases, leaving 7 bases not matched to a gene. Germline V gene lookup returns CDR1 LNHDA and CDR2 SQIVND (reference sequence). The CDR3 runs to 15 residues. Full variable domain (remainder filled in from reference TRBV19 and TRBJ1-5): DGGITQSPKYLFRKEGQNVTLSCEQNLNHDAMYWYRQDPGQGLRLIYYSQIVNDFQKGDIAEGYSVSREKKESFPLTVTSAQKNPTAFYLCASSRGTGQGQPQHFGDGTRLSIL.

This clone has only a few counts. J is TRBJ1-1 and V is TRBV6-1, with D perhaps TRBD1 (5 bases). The germline V gene encodes CDR1 MNHNS and CDR2 SASEGT. Between the trimmed V and J ends, which lost 5 bases and 11 bases, there was a span of 12 bases. The CDR3 runs to 11 residues. The CDR3 sequence: CASSSPGRAFF. The CDR3 DNA sequence: TGTGCCAGCAGTTCACCAGGGAGGGCTTTCTTT.

This chain links TRBV29-1 with TRBJ2-3, with 9 bases lining up with TRBD1. J gave up 5 bases and V 6 bases, and 12 bases lay outside the gene matches. The CDR3 consists of 15 residues. The germline V gene encodes CDR1 SQVTM and CDR2 ANQGSEA. This chain's CDR3 is CSVPPRTGARDTQYF. The DNA for the CDR3 is TGCAGCGTACCCCCGCGGACAGGGGCAAGAGATACGCAGTATTTT.

This clone was counted a few times. V gene TRBV6-1 combines with J gene TRBJ1-1; no reliable D call. CDR3 length equals 13 residues. Trimming took 4 bases from V and 3 from J, leaving 9 bases between them. Germline CDR1 MNHNS, CDR2 SASEGT. The CDR3 region is CASSVESYTEAFF. The CDR3 DNA is TGTGCCAGCAGTGTCGAGTCTTACACTGAAGCTTTCTTT.

J is TRBJ2-7 and V is TRBV6-1; 10 bases fit TRBD1. The CDR3 is made up of 16 amino acids. The V and J ends lost 3 bases and 2 bases, in that order; junction bases with no gene match: 7. Germline CDR1 MNHNS, CDR2 SASEGT. The CDR3 region is CASSEGQGKSTYEQYV. CDR3 nucleotides: TGTGCCAGCAGTGAGGGACAGGGGAAATCCACCTACGAGCAGTACGTC.

The chain uses TRBV9 and TRBJ1-6; 7 nucleotides agree with TRBD1. CDR3 size: 15 residues. J gave up 7 bases and V 0 bases, and 4 bases lay outside the gene matches. Germline CDR1 is SGDLS and CDR2 is YYNGEE. CDR3 region: CASSVGGTENSPLHF. For the CDR3, the DNA is TGTGCCAGCAGCGTAGGCGGGACAGAAAATTCACCCCTCCACTTT.